This TCR beta chain was recovered during a study of CD4+ T cells in melanoma. Comments on this clone: Its antigen is still unknown.

General study results and limits: Diverse differentiation states were reported for melanoma neoantigen-specific CD4+ T cells. A reported correlation linked neoantigen-specific CD4+ T cells to CD8+, macrophage and B cell function.

Produced via immunoSEQ multiplex PCR; TCRdb's table is partial and in-frame only. The sample yields roughly 15,000 clones, roughly 72% seen once. Germline assignment: CDR1 SGHRS and CDR2 YFSETQ. This CDR3 spans 19 amino acids. V was pared by 0 bases and J by 4 bases, with 18 bases of the junction left unmatched. The sequence was collected from a human donor with melanoma. Material for sequencing was cells from a culture (not recorded whether cultured in vitro). This chain links TRBV5-1 with TRBJ1-1, with TRBD1 matching 7 bases. DNA for the CDR3: TGCGCCAGCAGCTTGGTCCCGAAATACCTGACAGGGACGGGCACTGAAGCTTTCTTT. It encodes CASSLVPKYLTGTGTEAFF. The full variable domain, completed using reference TRBV5-1 and TRBJ1-1, is KAGVTQTPRYLIKTRGQQVTLSCSPISGHRSVSWYQQTPGQGLQFLFEYFSETQRNKGNFPGRFSGRQFSNSRSEMNVSTLELGDSALYLCASSLVPKYLTGTGTEAFFGQGTRLTVV.